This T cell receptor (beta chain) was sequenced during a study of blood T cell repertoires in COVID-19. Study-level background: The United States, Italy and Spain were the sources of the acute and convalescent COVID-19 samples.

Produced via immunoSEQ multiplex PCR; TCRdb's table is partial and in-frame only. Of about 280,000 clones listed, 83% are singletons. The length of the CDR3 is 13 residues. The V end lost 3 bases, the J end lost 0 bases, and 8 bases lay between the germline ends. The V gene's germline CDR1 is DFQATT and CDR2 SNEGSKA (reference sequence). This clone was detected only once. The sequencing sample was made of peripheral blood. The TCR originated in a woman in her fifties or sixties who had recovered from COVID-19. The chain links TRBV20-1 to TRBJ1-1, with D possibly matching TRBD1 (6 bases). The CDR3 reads CSASGQMNTEAFF. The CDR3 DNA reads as TGCAGTGCTAGTGGACAGATGAACACTGAAGCTTTCTTT.